This T cell receptor (beta chain) was captured by sequencing in a study of blood T cells in healthy people across ages. Study-wide points: Percentage of naive T cells showed a strong correlation with TCR beta diversity.

Sample-barcoded 5' priming and a J-beta primer mix drove a second PCR of about 7 to 11 cycles. Every sample returned 2.5 million or more CDR3-containing paired-end reads. In TCRdb, the 5' RACE reads were re-called with MiXCR into one record per CDR3 protein. The sample carries hundreds of thousands of distinct CDR3 sequences, roughly 26% recorded once. Comment on this clonotype: Its antigen is not known.

The J segment lost 7 bases and the V segment lost 0 bases, leaving 4 bases of the junction unmatched. From germline, CDR1 is SGDLS and CDR2 YYNGEE. The CDR3 has 15 amino acids. The TCR sequence derives from an elderly woman in good health. The sequenced material came from blood. The rearrangement joins TRBV9 to TRBJ2-2; 9 nucleotides agree with TRBD1. CDR3 in DNA: TGTGCCAGCAGCGTAGAAGGACAGGGGATCGGGGAGCTGTTTTTT. This encodes CASSVEGQGIGELFF.